This is a list of T cell receptor beta chains from one sample in a study of T cell changes during pregnancy in multiple sclerosis. Assay used: immunoSEQ multiplex PCR; TCRdb lists only in-frame clones, some missing. The top ten hold around 0.29% of the sample, which has 40,000 to 55,000 clones, 85% to 95% seen once. The sequencing here drew on CD4+ T cells from peripheral blood mononuclear cells, taken in the second trimester of pregnancy. The receptors come from a female donor with multiple sclerosis, enrolled in a pregnancy study. Each CDR3 is given with its conserved first and last residue. A D gene is named only where the DNA matches it firmly. The size of a clone is reported for some rows only, either as once, few or many, or as a class for expanded clones.

d_call clone_size j_call v_call cdr3_nt cdr3_aa
- - TRBJ2-5 TRBV27 TGTGCCAGCAGTCCATTCGGTACAGGGCGAGAGACCCAGTACTTC CASSPFGTGRETQYF
TRBD1 few TRBJ1-5 TRBV5-1 TGCGCCAGCAGTTCCGATGGACAGGGAAATCAGCCCCAGCATTTT CASSSDGQGNQPQHF
- - TRBJ1-4 TRBV7-9 TGTGCCAGCAGCTCGGGAAGTGGCTCCGCGAATGAAAAACTGTTTTTT CASSSGSGSANEKLFF
- - TRBJ1-2 TRBV7-2 TGTGCCAGCAGCTCATTCCCGGGGGGGAGAAGTGGCTACACCTTC CASSSFPGGRSGYTF
- - TRBJ1-1 TRBV6-4 TGTGCCAGCAGACAGGCCCAAGGGACTGAAGCTTTCTTT CASRQAQGTEAFF
- - TRBJ2-3 TRBV18 TGTGCCAGCTCACCAGGGGGGGGCAACACAGATACGCAGTATTTT CASSPGGGNTDTQYF
- - TRBJ2-5 TRBV5-1 TGCGCCAGCAGCTTGGTGGGGGGGCCCCAAGAGACCCAGTACTTC CASSLVGGPQETQYF
TRBD1 - TRBJ1-5 TRBV2 TGTGCCAGCAGAACCGGACAGGGGAGCCAGCCCCAGCATTTT CASRTGQGSQPQHF
- - TRBJ1-3 TRBV2 TGTGCCAGCAGGGGATTGGGGGCTAGAAACACCATATATTTT CASRGLGARNTIYF
TRBD1 - TRBJ1-2 TRBV5-6 TGTGCCAGCAGCTTCCGGACAGGGACCTCCTATGGCTACACCTTC CASSFRTGTSYGYTF
TRBD1 - TRBJ1-2 TRBV7-8 TGTGCCAGCAGCTTAGGCTTTGCAGGGGGCGACTATGGCTACACCTTC CASSLGFAGGDYGYTF
- - TRBJ1-4 TRBV7-2 TGTGCCAGCAGCTTGGACAGAGCTAATGAAAAACTGTTTTTT CASSLDRANEKLFF
TRBD2 - TRBJ2-5 TRBV5-1 TGCGCCAGCAGCGGTCGGGGGGGTCCAGAGACCCAGTACTTC CASSGRGGPETQYF
- - TRBJ1-6 TRBV5-5 TGTGCCAGCAGCTTGCAGGTCTGGAATTCACCCCTCCACTTT CASSLQVWNSPLHF
- - TRBJ1-4 TRBV15 TGTGCCACCAGCAGAGTGTGGGCGCGGGGGAATGAAAAACTGTTTTTT CATSRVWARGNEKLFF
TRBD1 - TRBJ1-1 TRBV6-1 TGTGCCAGCGACAGGGGGAACACTGAAGCTTTCTTT CASDRGNTEAFF
TRBD1 - TRBJ1-5 TRBV5-5 TGTGCCAGCAGCTCCACAGGGGGGCTCGGGTTTGTTCAGCCCCAGCATTTT CASSSTGGLGFVQPQHF
- - TRBJ1-3 TRBV7-6 TGTGCCAGCAGCCAGGACATCTCTGGAAACACCATATATTTT CASSQDISGNTIYF
- - TRBJ1-5 TRBV2 TGTGCCAGCAGTTGGGCAGAGCAGCCCCAGCATTTT CASSWAEQPQHF
TRBD1 once TRBJ2-7 TRBV5-1 TGCGCCAGCAGCTTGGAAGGGACAGGCTACTACGAGCAGTACTTC CASSLEGTGYYEQYF